This TCR beta chain was retrieved from a study of blood T cell repertoires in COVID-19. Overall study: Sites across the United States, Italy and Spain contributed samples from acute and convalescent COVID-19.

The CDR3 spans 15 residues. Unmatched junction bases numbered 4, after V lost 0 bases and J lost 5 bases. The germline CDR1 and CDR2 sequences are SGDLS and YYNGEE. A few counts support this clone. The authors' processing: Nucleated cell counts were estimated from reference gene primer amplification. Assay used: immunoSEQ multiplex PCR; TCRdb lists only in-frame clones, some missing. V and J calls and clone size follow that table, whereas D and trimming were derived from the DNA. The sample records a few hundred thousand clones, approximately 83% being singletons. The chain uses TRBV9 and TRBJ2-5, with TRBD2 matching 10 bases. The receptor was isolated from a person between 65 and 79 years old with COVID-19, enrolled during active disease. Material for sequencing was peripheral blood. CDR3 nucleotides: TGTGCCAGCAGCGTAGAAGCGGGGGGGCCGGAGACCCAGTACTTC. Amino acids: CASSVEAGGPETQYF.